This entry lists 4 T cell receptor beta chains sequenced from one sample in a study of blood T cells in healthy people across ages. Using a J-beta primer mix together with a sample-barcoded 5' primer, a second PCR was run for roughly 6 to 12 cycles. TCRdb reanalysed the 5' RACE reads using MiXCR and keeps one entry per CDR3 protein. The sample lists fewer than 900,000 distinct CDR3 sequences, around 40% occurring once. The sample was blood. The receptors come from a woman aged 55 to 70 in good health.

This chain joins TRBV4-3 and TRBJ1-5; TRBD1 is a possible D gene (6 bases). The length of the CDR3 is 16 residues. Per the germline V gene, CDR1 is LGHNA and CDR2 is YSLEER. Trimming took off 3 bases at V and 4 bases at J, with 16 bases between the two ends. In DNA, the CDR3 is TGCGCCAGCAGCCAGGGGGGGCCAGGGATTAATCAGCCCCAGCATTTT. Protein: CASSQGGPGINQPQHF.

This clonotype was found a few times. J is TRBJ2-1 and V is TRBV7-6; 7 positions agree with TRBD1. The CDR3 covers 13 residues. Germline trimming cut 3 bases from V and 10 bases from J; bases unmatched to any gene: 6. Germline V lookup: CDR1 SGHVS, CDR2 FNYEAQ. CDR3 residues: CASSFRQGREQFF. The CDR3 bases are TGTGCCAGCAGCTTTCGACAGGGTCGGGAGCAGTTCTTC.

This clonotype was counted a few times. The rearrangement joins TRBV10-3 to TRBJ1-1; a possible D gene is TRBD1 (6 bases). V lost 9 bases and J 7 bases, leaving 18 bases between the germline ends. Per the germline V gene, CDR1 is ENHRY and CDR2 is SYGVKD. This CDR3 spans 13 amino acids. DNA of the CDR3: TGTGCCATTCTGGACAGTAGGGCAGGTGAAGCTTTCTTT. Translation: CAILDSRAGEAFF.

This clonotype was counted only a few times. The chain joins TRBV20-1 to TRBJ2-7, with D tentatively TRBD2 (5 bases). Germline loops: CDR1 DFQATT, CDR2 SNEGSKA (reference sequence). V shed 3 bases and J shed 0 bases, with 15 bases lying between them. The CDR3 has 15 amino acids. The CDR3 bases are TGCAGTGCTAGGAACATAGGACTCATCTCCTACGAGCAGTACTTC. The encoded protein is CSARNIGLISYEQYF.